Shown below are 28 T cell receptor beta chains from a single sample sequenced in a study of technical replicates of blood from several donors. This table comes from immunoSEQ multiplex PCR, and its TCRdb copy is limited to in-frame clones, with some not included. In the table there are roughly 85,000 clones, around 94% of which are singletons. The material sequenced was T cells isolated from PBMCs. These receptors came from a human donor in good health.

The chain uses TRBV2 and TRBJ1-2; perhaps TRBD1 as D (6 bases). Germline CDR1 and CDR2: SNHLY and FYNNEI. The CDR3 contains 14 residues. Trimming took off 1 base at V and 4 bases at J, with 10 bases between the two ends. The CDR3: CASSEDRAFYGYTF. CDR3 coding DNA: TGTGCCAGCAGTGAAGACAGGGCGTTCTATGGCTACACCTTC.

The V and J genes are TRBV2 and TRBJ1-2; 7 bases fit TRBD1. V was clipped by 3 bases and J by 6 bases; unmatched bases: 7. Germline assignment: CDR1 SNHLY and CDR2 FYNNEI. The CDR3 runs to 14 residues. CDR3 sequence reads: CASSERGLGNGYTF. CDR3 coding DNA: TGTGCCAGCAGTGAGAGGGGGCTGGGTAATGGCTACACCTTC.

This rearrangement joins TRBV7-9 to TRBJ1-3, with D possibly being TRBD1 (5 bases). Trimming took 5 bases from V and 2 from J, leaving 10 bases between them. Looked up from germline, CDR1 is SEHNR and CDR2 is FQNEAQ (reference sequence). The CDR3 extends over 14 amino acids. CDR3 in amino acids: CASSPDRAGNTIYF. The CDR3 DNA reads as TGTGCCAGCAGCCCTGACAGAGCTGGAAACACCATATATTTT.

The CDR3 DNA is TGTGCCAGCAGCTTTGAGACAGGTCTGGCCTACGAGCAGTACTTC. It yields the protein CASSFETGLAYEQYF. The chain joins TRBV5-4 to TRBJ2-7; tentative D call: TRBD1 (6 bases). Germline CDR1 reads SGHNT; CDR2 reads YYREEE (reference sequence). V was pared by 2 bases and J by 2 bases, with 14 bases between. The CDR3 has 15 residues.

The gene calls are TRBV9 and TRBJ2-1, with 12 bases lining up with TRBD2. J was trimmed by 4 bases and V by 1 base; bases with no gene match: 3. The length of the CDR3 is 16 residues. Per the germline V gene, CDR1 is SGDLS and CDR2 is YYNGEE. In nucleotides, the CDR3 is TGTGCCAGCAGCGTACCTAGCGGGGGGGGATACAATGAGCAGTTCTTC. Amino acid sequence: CASSVPSGGGYNEQFF.

The genes are TRBV19 and TRBJ1-2, with unresolved D. Germline assignment: CDR1 LNHDA and CDR2 SQIVND (reference sequence). V was trimmed by 2 bases and J by 8 bases, leaving 12 bases between them. This CDR3 has 13 residues. This CDR3 reads CASSIWGVGGYTF. The CDR3, as DNA: TGTGCCAGTAGTATATGGGGAGTTGGAGGCTACACCTTC.

The V and J genes are TRBV18 and TRBJ1-4, with D possibly being TRBD1 (5 bases). Trimming pared 0 bases from V and 2 bases from J, leaving 10 bases between. There are 16 residues in the CDR3. Germline CDR1 KGHSH, CDR2 LQKENI. The CDR3 sequence is CASSPPGGSTNEKLFF. CDR3 coding DNA: TGTGCCAGCTCACCACCGGGGGGATCGACTAATGAAAAACTGTTTTTT.

The chain couples TRBV6-5 to TRBJ2-7; 9 bases line up with TRBD1. The junction had 8 bases not matched to a gene; V was cut back by 10 bases and J by 1 base. The CDR3 spans 14 residues. Germline V gives CDR1 MNHEY, CDR2 SVGAGI. The CDR3 DNA sequence: TGTGCCACCGGGGGGACAGGGTATTCCTACGAGCAGTACTTC. Translation gives CATGGTGYSYEQYF.

V usage is TRBV5-3 and J usage is TRBJ2-7, with TRBD2 matching over 9 bases. TRBV5-3 is identified as an open reading frame with a role that is uncertain. V shed 0 bases and J 2 bases; nucleotides not matched to a gene: 15. There are 19 residues in the CDR3. The CDR3 reads CARSLVGRTSVPNTYEQYF. The DNA for the CDR3 is TGTGCCAGAAGCTTGGTAGGCCGGACTAGCGTTCCGAACACCTACGAGCAGTACTTC.

The chain employs TRBV28 and TRBJ2-7; no clear D gene. The V and J ends lost 1 base and 7 bases respectively, with 8 bases between them. Germline V gene data show CDR1 as MDHEN and CDR2 as SYDVKM. This CDR3 is 12 amino acids long. In DNA, the CDR3 is TGTGCCAGCAGTTTATATCGCAGGGAGCAGTACTTC. It specifies CASSLYRREQYF.

The chain uses TRBV4-1 and TRBJ1-5; maybe TRBD1 (5 bases). V was cut by 1 base and J by 0 bases, with 10 bases left in between. The V gene's germline CDR1 is MGHRA and CDR2 YSYEKL. This CDR3 region has 16 residues. CDR3 DNA: TGCGCCAGCAGCCAAGTTGGGAGGGGTAGCAATCAGCCCCAGCATTTT. Protein product: CASSQVGRGSNQPQHF.

This clone was recorded once. The chain links TRBV5-8 to TRBJ1-2, with 7 bases matching TRBD1. The CDR3 has 13 residues. CDR1 SGHTS and CDR2 YDEGEE come from the germline V gene. With 5 bases clipped from V and 8 bases from J, the junction kept 9 bases outside the gene matches. The CDR3 protein is CASRKTGTVGYTF. CDR3 DNA: TGTGCCAGCAGGAAGACAGGGACGGTGGGCTACACCTTC.

This chain joins TRBV9 and TRBJ1-1; D not certain. The CDR3 is made up of 15 amino acids. CDR1 and CDR2 from the germline V gene are SGDLS and YYNGEE. Trimming removed 4 bases from V and 2 bases from J, with 15 bases in between. The CDR3 is CASSPGTRINTEAFF. The CDR3, as DNA: TGTGCCAGCAGCCCAGGCACGCGTATAAACACTGAAGCTTTCTTT. Together with reference TRBV9 and TRBJ1-1, the CDR3 gives the full variable domain: DSGVTQTPKHLITATGQRVTLRCSPRSGDLSVYWYQQSLDQGLQFLIQYYNGEERAKGNILERFSAQQFPDLHSELNLSSLELGDSALYFCASSPGTRINTEAFFGQGTRLTVV.

This chain joins TRBV20-1 and TRBJ2-7; possibly TRBD1 for D (5 bases). Germline lookup yields CDR1 DFQATT and CDR2 SNEGSKA (reference sequence). The CDR3 contains 11 residues. V lost 4 bases and J 6 bases, leaving 10 bases between the germline ends. This chain's CDR3 is CSAKRGIEQYF. CDR3 nucleotides: TGCAGTGCTAAAAGGGGCATCGAGCAGTACTTC.

The gene calls are TRBV11-3 and TRBJ2-7, with a possible D match to TRBD2 (6 bases). The CDR3 has 13 amino acids. The V gene's germline CDR1 is SGHNT and CDR2 YENEEA. V was cut by 5 bases and J by 6 bases, with 14 bases left in between. The CDR3 loop reads CASSGGLTLEQYF. CDR3 in DNA: TGTGCCAGCAGCGGGGGACTCACGCTCGAGCAGTACTTC.

The V and J genes are TRBV28 and TRBJ2-5, with 11 bases fitting TRBD2. With 7 bases clipped from V and 3 bases from J, the junction kept 7 bases outside the gene matches. The CDR3 sequence is 15 residues long. Germline lookup yields CDR1 MDHEN and CDR2 SYDVKM. In DNA, the CDR3 is TGTGCCAGCACCAACGTAGCGGGGGGGAAAGAGACCCAGTACTTC. This gives the protein CASTNVAGGKETQYF.

The chain combines TRBV5-1 with TRBJ2-3; 11 bases line up with TRBD2. V was pared by 4 bases and J by 5 bases, with 12 bases of the junction left unmatched. Per the germline V gene, CDR1 is SGHRS and CDR2 is YFSETQ. This CDR3 is 17 amino acids long. In DNA, the CDR3 is TGCGCCAGCAGCGCCCTTCCTAGCGGGGGGACGGAAGATACGCAGTATTTT. Amino acid sequence: CASSALPSGGTEDTQYF.

J is TRBJ1-2 and V is TRBV11-2; TRBD1 agrees at 7 bases. J was trimmed by 7 bases and V by 1 base; bases with no gene match: 15. The CDR3 spans 17 residues. Germline loops: CDR1 SGHAT, CDR2 FQNNGV. The CDR3 nucleotides are TGTGCCAGCAGCTTAGGACCCCTTCACCTTGACAGGGTTGGCTACACCTTC. Translation: CASSLGPLHLDRVGYTF.

The chain carries TRBV5-8 and TRBJ2-7; 7 bases line up with TRBD1. J lost 3 bases, V lost 3 bases, and 9 bases had no gene match. CDR3 length: 15 amino acids. The germline V gene encodes CDR1 SGHTS and CDR2 YDEGEE. Here the CDR3 DNA reads TGTGCCAGCAGCTGGGACGGGACAGTAAACTACGAGCAGTACTTC. Its protein is CASSWDGTVNYEQYF.

The chain joins TRBV2 to TRBJ1-1, with D perhaps TRBD1 (5 bases). The germline CDR1 and CDR2 sequences are SNHLY and FYNNEI. Between the trimmed V and J ends, which lost 6 bases and 1 base, there was a span of 15 bases. This CDR3 spans 15 amino acids. The CDR3 DNA sequence: TGTGCCAGCAGGTACCGTGGGGCCGAGAACACTGAAGCTTTCTTT. Amino acids: CASRYRGAENTEAFF.

J is TRBJ2-5 and V is TRBV19; TRBD1 matches 7 bases. V gave up 3 bases and J gave up 2 bases; unmatched junction bases: 15. Germline V lookup: CDR1 LNHDA, CDR2 SQIVND (reference sequence). This CDR3 is built from 18 residues. The CDR3 reads CASSMRTGPRVGQETQYF. The CDR3 nucleotides read TGTGCCAGTAGTATGAGGACAGGACCTCGCGTGGGGCAAGAGACCCAGTACTTC.

J is TRBJ2-2 and V is TRBV19, with D hard to call. Germline CDR1 reads LNHDA; CDR2 reads SQIVND (reference sequence). Trimming cost V 7 bases and J 1 base, with 10 bases left between them. The CDR3 covers 14 residues. CDR3 nucleotide sequence: TGTGCCAGTAAAGAGTCGAAGAACACCGGGGAGCTGTTTTTT. Translated, it gives CASKESKNTGELFF. Full variable domain (missing parts from reference TRBV19 and TRBJ2-2): DGGITQSPKYLFRKEGQNVTLSCEQNLNHDAMYWYRQDPGQGLRLIYYSQIVNDFQKGDIAEGYSVSREKKESFPLTVTSAQKNPTAFYLCASKESKNTGELFFGEGSRLTVL.

This chain links TRBV7-6 with TRBJ2-3; D gene ambiguous. Trimming left V 4 bases short and J 2 bases short, with 10 bases between. Germline V CDR1 and CDR2: SGHVS, FNYEAQ. The CDR3 consists of 14 residues. Here the CDR3 DNA reads TGTGCCAGCAGCTCCCTACAGAACACAGATACGCAGTATTTT. Translated: CASSSLQNTDTQYF.

The V and J genes are TRBV9 and TRBJ2-1; maybe TRBD1 (6 bases). V was cut by 0 bases and J by 3 bases, with 10 bases left in between. The CDR3 covers 15 residues. CDR1 is SGDLS, CDR2 YYNGEE, per germline. CDR3 sequence reads: CASSVDRAFYNEQFF. The CDR3 nucleotides are TGTGCCAGCAGCGTAGACAGGGCTTTCTACAATGAGCAGTTCTTC.

V and J are TRBV7-9 and TRBJ2-5; 10 nucleotides agree with TRBD2. The junction had 2 bases not matched to a gene; V was cut back by 2 bases and J by 2 bases. Germline loops: CDR1 SEHNR, CDR2 FQNEAQ (reference sequence). This CDR3 contains 15 residues. The CDR3 sequence: CASSLLTSGQETQYF. The CDR3 nucleotides are TGTGCCAGCAGCTTACTGACTAGCGGGCAAGAGACCCAGTACTTC.

This clone was found once. The chain employs TRBV28 and TRBJ1-2; TRBD1 is a possible D gene (6 bases). This CDR3 spans 16 amino acids. Germline-derived CDR1 and CDR2 are MDHEN and SYDVKM. Trimming took off 6 bases at V and 0 bases at J, with 17 bases between the two ends. Here the CDR3 reads CASRIPRGAPNYGYTF. DNA for the CDR3: TGTGCCAGCAGAATACCTCGGGGGGCTCCTAACTATGGCTACACCTTC.

The table lists this clone with a few counts. V usage is TRBV29-1 and J usage is TRBJ1-1; no definite D call. The germline V and J ends were trimmed by 4 bases and 8 bases, with 17 bases remaining between them. This CDR3 spans 13 amino acids. CDR1 SQVTM and CDR2 ANQGSEA come from the germline V gene. The CDR3 DNA reads TGCAGCGTTGCTCAGACTGGCACGGAAGAAGCTTTCTTT. It codes for CSVAQTGTEEAFF.

V is TRBV11-3 and J is TRBJ2-1, with 11 bases identical to TRBD2. The CDR3 loop spans 17 amino acids. Trimming at V came to 4 bases and at J to 3 bases, leaving 8 bases not matched to a gene. The germline CDR1 and CDR2 sequences are SGHNT and YENEEA. The CDR3 region is CASSSSSGGTHYNEQFF. In DNA form, the CDR3 reads TGTGCCAGCAGCTCCTCTAGCGGGGGGACCCACTACAATGAGCAGTTCTTC.